The clone carrying this T cell receptor beta chain was detected a few times. The antigen remains undetermined. The data are from a study of beta chain features in type 1 diabetes. Background on the study: Researchers looked at approximately 110,000,000 sorted cells across all samples. General study results and limits: In type 1 diabetes patients, VDJ junctions had fewer insertions; deletions at these junctions were more frequent. Significant though moderate, a shortening of TCRB CDR3s appeared in all four CD4+ subsets of Type 1 diabetes patients.

V was shortened by 7 bases and J by 0 bases, with 12 bases between the two germline ends. This CDR3 region has 13 residues. Germline CDR1 is SQVTM and CDR2 is ANQGSEA. The isolated RNA, all of it, was reverse transcribed, so expressed TCRB transcripts were what got sequenced. The repertoire was sequenced with immunoSEQ multiplex PCR; TCRdb's copy has only in-frame clones and lacks some. Here the sample spans 150,000 to 200,000 clones, approximately 9.1% being singletons. The rearrangement joins TRBV29-1 to TRBJ1-1; D is undetermined. This sequence was found in a woman in her 30s with type 1 diabetes. Sequencing input: central memory CD4+ T cells from blood. This CDR3 reads CSALSQVNTEAFF. CDR3 nucleotides: TGCAGCGCCCTTTCGCAGGTGAACACTGAAGCTTTCTTT.